Shown below are 16 T cell receptor beta chains from a single sample sequenced in a study of cytomegalovirus exposure and HLA in healthy donors. Primers: 60 Vbeta forward and 13 Jbeta reverse. Using immunoSEQ multiplex PCR, the repertoire was profiled, and TCRdb retains in-frame clones only, with some absent. The sample has roughly 180,000 clones, more than 75% seen once; the top ten hold less than 2.5%. Material: PBMCs. These receptors all stem from a woman between 25 and 40 years old in good health and CMV-seropositive.

This rearrangement joins TRBV7-2 to TRBJ2-7; 9 nucleotides agree with TRBD1. The CDR3 covers 14 residues. In germline, CDR1 is SGHTA, CDR2 FQGNSA. Losses at the gene ends were 5 bases for V and 2 bases for J; bases not matched to a gene: 4. In DNA form, the CDR3 reads TGTGCCAGCAGCGTTACAGGGGGCCCCTACGAGCAGTACTTC. This translates into CASSVTGGPYEQYF. The entire variable domain, with the rest obtained from reference TRBV7-2 and TRBJ2-7, is as follows: GAGVSQSPSNKVTEKGKDVELRCDPISGHTALYWYRQSLGQGLEFLIYFQGNSAPDKSGLPSDRFSAERTGGSVSTLTIQRTQQEDSAVYLCASSVTGGPYEQYFGPGTRLTVT.

This clone has a single count. This chain links TRBV14 with TRBJ2-1; TRBD2 matches 7 bases. The CDR3 has 15 residues. Germline-derived CDR1 and CDR2 are SGHDN and FVKESK. V shed 4 bases and J 4 bases; nucleotides not matched to a gene: 7. CDR3 in DNA: TGTGCCAGCAGCCCAAGACTAGCTGGATACAATGAGCAGTTCTTC. Translating gives CASSPRLAGYNEQFF.

This clone showed up just a few times. The V gene is TRBV29-1, the J gene TRBJ2-3, with D unclear. The germline V and J ends were trimmed by 7 bases and 6 bases, with 8 bases remaining between them. The V gene's germline CDR1 is SQVTM and CDR2 ANQGSEA. The CDR3 extends over 10 amino acids. The CDR3 DNA is TGCAGCGGTAGTCTGGATACGCAGTATTTT. This gives the protein CSGSLDTQYF.

This chain uses TRBV6-5 with TRBJ1-1; possible D gene TRBD1, 6 bases. The V end lost 11 bases, the J end lost 4 bases, and 17 bases lay between the germline ends. The V gene's germline CDR1 is MNHEY and CDR2 SVGAGI. The CDR3 consists of 13 residues. The CDR3, as DNA: TGTGCCCAGCCAACGGGGGGGCGCACTGAAGCTTTCTTT. Its protein is CAQPTGGRTEAFF.

The rearrangement links TRBV29-1 to TRBJ2-7, with a weak D call TRBD2 (5 bases). The CDR3 runs to 12 residues. CDR1 and CDR2 (germline): SQVTM, ANQGSEA. Trimming took 6 bases from V and 6 from J, leaving 15 bases between them. CDR3 DNA: TGCAGCGTCAGACACTCCCGGGGCGAGCAGTACTTC. This encodes CSVRHSRGEQYF.

The chain has TRBV4-3 and TRBJ2-5; 8 bases fit TRBD2. The CDR3 covers 17 residues. Germline V gene data show CDR1 as LGHNA and CDR2 as YSLEER. The junction had 7 bases not matched to a gene; V was cut back by 0 bases and J by 1 base. The DNA of the CDR3 is TGCGCCAGCAGCCAAGATGGGGTTAGCGGGGTCCAAGAGACCCAGTACTTC. Translating gives CASSQDGVSGVQETQYF.

The table lists this clone with a count of one. The chain is built from TRBV2 and TRBJ1-6; possible D gene TRBD1, 6 bases. The CDR3 extends over 14 amino acids. V was trimmed by 9 bases and J by 7 bases, leaving 16 bases between them. Germline values: CDR1 SNHLY, CDR2 FYNNEI. CDR3 nucleotides: TGTGCCAGTCAACAGGGCCAAGGGAATTCACCCCTCCACTTT. The encoded protein is CASQQGQGNSPLHF.

The chain employs TRBV6-5 and TRBJ2-1, with 9 bases matching TRBD1. Germline values: CDR1 MNHEY, CDR2 SVGAGI. The length of the CDR3 is 13 residues. V lost 2 bases to trimming and J lost 10 bases; unmatched junction nucleotides: 3. The CDR3 region is CASSYETGGEQFF. The CDR3 bases are TGTGCCAGCAGTTACGAAACAGGGGGCGAGCAGTTCTTC.

There are a few counts of this clone. The rearrangement uses TRBV19 and TRBJ1-3; tentatively, D is TRBD1 (6 bases). This CDR3 has 16 residues. Trimming shortened V by 6 bases and J by 0 bases, and 15 bases separated the two germline ends. Germline V gene data show CDR1 as LNHDA and CDR2 as SQIVND (reference sequence). CDR3 nucleotide sequence: TGTGCCAGTAGCCTCGGACAGCCCCCCTCTGGAAACACCATATATTTT. Translation gives CASSLGQPPSGNTIYF.

The rearrangement joins TRBV7-9 to TRBJ2-3, with no clear D. The ends were cut back, 9 bases at V and 2 bases at J, with 6 bases in the middle. The germline V gene encodes CDR1 SEHNR and CDR2 FQNEAQ (reference sequence). The length of the CDR3 is 11 residues. CDR3 sequence (DNA): TGTGCCAGTCCCCACACAGATACGCAGTATTTT. Its translation: CASPHTDTQYF. Full variable domain (outside the CDR3, taken from reference TRBV7-9 and TRBJ2-3): DTGVSQNPRHKITKRGQNVTFRCDPISEHNRLYWYRQTLGQGPEFLTYFQNEAQLEKSRLLSDRFSAERPKGSFSTLEIQRTEQGDSAMYLCASPHTDTQYFGPGTRLTVL.

V usage is TRBV28 and J usage is TRBJ2-1; D gene ambiguous. Between the trimmed V and J ends, which lost 6 bases and 7 bases, there was a span of 16 bases. Germline V gene data show CDR1 as MDHEN and CDR2 as SYDVKM. The CDR3 length is 14 residues. CDR3 residues: CASSRALYLNEQFF. The CDR3 nucleotides are TGTGCCAGCAGCCGCGCCCTCTACTTGAATGAGCAGTTCTTC.

V and J are TRBV7-6 and TRBJ2-3; 7 bases are shared with TRBD2. This CDR3 has 16 amino acids. The ends lost 0 bases at V and 3 bases at J; junction bases unmatched: 6. Germline CDR1 and CDR2: SGHVS and FNYEAQ. This CDR3 is CASSLAGRGITDTQYF. The CDR3 DNA reads TGTGCCAGCAGCTTAGCTGGGCGGGGGATAACAGATACGCAGTATTTT.

This clone was detected once. The chain recombines TRBV12-5 with TRBJ1-2; TRBD1 is a possible D gene (6 bases). V was shortened by 5 bases and J by 3 bases, with 13 bases between the two germline ends. Per germline, CDR1 LGHNT and CDR2 FRNRAP. This CDR3 comprises 14 residues. This CDR3 reads CASGMGAQDYGYTF. DNA for the CDR3: TGTGCTAGTGGTATGGGGGCTCAAGACTATGGCTACACCTTC.

The CDR3 DNA is TGTGCCAGCAGGCGGGGGGCCGGTAATGAGCAGTTCTTC. This sequence encodes CASRRGAGNEQFF. V usage is TRBV6-5 and J usage is TRBJ2-1; TRBD2 matches 8 bases. There are 13 residues in the CDR3. The germline V gene encodes CDR1 MNHEY and CDR2 SVGAGI. J was trimmed by 7 bases and V by 6 bases; bases with no gene match: 5.

V usage is TRBV4-1 and J usage is TRBJ2-5, with TRBD2 matching over 8 bases. Germline V CDR1 and CDR2: MGHRA, YSYEKL. J was trimmed by 5 bases and V by 3 bases; bases with no gene match: 14. The CDR3 has 17 amino acids. The CDR3 is CASSHSLRGGRMETQYF. CDR3 coding DNA: TGCGCCAGCAGCCACAGCCTTCGGGGGGGCCGGATGGAGACCCAGTACTTC.

J is TRBJ2-7 and V is TRBV5-1, with 8 bases matching TRBD2. Germline V gene data show CDR1 as SGHRS and CDR2 as YFSETQ. CDR3 length equals 14 residues. J lost 5 bases, V lost 4 bases, and 8 bases had no gene match. This chain's CDR3 is CASSGRGGRDEQYF. In nucleotides, the CDR3 is TGCGCCAGCAGCGGACGGGGGGGCCGAGACGAGCAGTACTTC. Supplemented by reference TRBV5-1 and TRBJ2-7, the full variable domain reads KAGVTQTPRYLIKTRGQQVTLSCSPISGHRSVSWYQQTPGQGLQFLFEYFSETQRNKGNFPGRFSGRQFSNSRSEMNVSTLELGDSALYLCASSGRGGRDEQYFGPGTRLTVT.